The clone carrying this TCR beta chain was observed a handful of times. Its antigen is not identified. The CDR3 covers 16 residues. From germline, CDR1 is SGDLS and CDR2 YYNGEE. Losses at the gene ends were 0 bases for V and 5 bases for J; bases not matched to a gene: 6. TCRdb ran MiXCR on the 5' RACE reads and lists one entry per CDR3 protein. The sample comprises around 300,000 distinct CDR3 sequences, approximately 12% of which are singletons, and roughly 23% rests with the top ten. The sample is drawn from a study of T-cell memory formation after mild COVID-19. General study findings and limits: Clones that contracted from day 15 to 85 were balanced CD4/CD8, while later expanders leaned CD4+.

This TCR was sampled from a man aged 18 to 30 who had mild COVID-19 (a few samples of this study predate the infection). Cell type and time point are not known. V usage is TRBV9 and J usage is TRBJ2-3, with 10 nucleotides matching TRBD2. Sequenced: PBMCs or a T cell subset sorted from them (not recorded which). DNA of the CDR3: TGTGCCAGCAGCGTAGAAGAGCGGGGGGGCGAAGATACGCAGTATTTT. This sequence encodes CASSVEERGGEDTQYF.